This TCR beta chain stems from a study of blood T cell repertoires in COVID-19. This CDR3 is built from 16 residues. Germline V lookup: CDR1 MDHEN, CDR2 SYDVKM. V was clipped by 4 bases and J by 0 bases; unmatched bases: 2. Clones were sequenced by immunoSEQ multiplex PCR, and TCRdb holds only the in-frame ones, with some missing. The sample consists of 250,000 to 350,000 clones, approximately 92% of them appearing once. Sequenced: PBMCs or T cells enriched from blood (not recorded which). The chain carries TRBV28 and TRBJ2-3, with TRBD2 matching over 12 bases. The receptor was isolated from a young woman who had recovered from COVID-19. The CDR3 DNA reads TGTGCCAGCAGTTGGACTAGCGGGAAAAGCACAGATACGCAGTATTTT. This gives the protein CASSWTSGKSTDTQYF. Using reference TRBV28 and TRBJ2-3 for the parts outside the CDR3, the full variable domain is DVKVTQSSRYLVKRTGEKVFLECVQDMDHENMFWYRQDPGLGLRLIYFSYDVKMKEKGDIPEGYSVSREKKERFSLILESASTNQTSMYLCASSWTSGKSTDTQYFGPGTRLTVL.